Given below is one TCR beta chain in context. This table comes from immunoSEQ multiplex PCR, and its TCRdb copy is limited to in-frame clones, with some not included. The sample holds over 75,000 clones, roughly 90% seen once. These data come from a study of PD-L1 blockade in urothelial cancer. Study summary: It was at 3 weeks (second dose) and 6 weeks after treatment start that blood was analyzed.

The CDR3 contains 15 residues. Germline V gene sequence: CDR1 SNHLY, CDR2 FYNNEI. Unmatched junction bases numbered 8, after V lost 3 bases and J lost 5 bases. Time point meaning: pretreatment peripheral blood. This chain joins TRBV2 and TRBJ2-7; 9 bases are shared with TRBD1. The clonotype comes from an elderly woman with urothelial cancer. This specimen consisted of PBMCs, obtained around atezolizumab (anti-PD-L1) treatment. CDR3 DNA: TGTGCCAGCAGTGATCCGGGACAGGGTTTTGACGAGCAGTACTTC. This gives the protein CASSDPGQGFDEQYF.